A single sample gave rise to the 14 T cell receptor beta chains below, sequenced in a study of cytomegalovirus exposure and HLA in healthy donors. PCR involved 60 Vbeta and 13 Jbeta primers. Only in-frame clones appear in the TCRdb table, and some are missing; sequencing was by immunoSEQ multiplex PCR. Of about 110,000 clones listed, more than 70% are singletons. What was sequenced was PBMCs. These TCRs come from a man in his thirties or forties in good health and CMV-seronegative.

V and J are TRBV19 and TRBJ2-7; TRBD1 aligns across 7 bases. The CDR3 is 14 amino acids. From germline, CDR1 is LNHDA and CDR2 SQIVND (reference sequence). Unmatched junction bases numbered 8, after V lost 6 bases and J lost 3 bases. The CDR3 spells CASSLGQTVYEQYF. Written as DNA, the CDR3 is TGTGCCAGTAGCCTGGGACAGACTGTCTACGAGCAGTACTTC.

The genes are TRBV10-3 and TRBJ1-4, with 7 bases lining up with TRBD1. J gave up 7 bases and V 4 bases, and 0 bases lay outside the gene matches. CDR3 size: 12 residues. Germline-derived CDR1 and CDR2 are ENHRY and SYGVKD. CDR3 DNA sequence: TGTGCCATCAGTGGGACAGGTGAAAAACTGTTTTTT. Protein product: CAISGTGEKLFF.

The rearrangement joins TRBV7-7 to TRBJ2-5; 12 nucleotides line up with TRBD2. There are 16 residues in the CDR3. Germline V gene sequence: CDR1 SSHAT, CDR2 FNYEAQ (reference sequence). Trimming cost V 3 bases and J 1 base; bases outside gene matches: 3. The CDR3 spells CASSFGLAGTQETQYF. In DNA, the CDR3 is TGTGCCAGCAGCTTCGGACTAGCGGGGACCCAAGAGACCCAGTACTTC.

This clone was seen a few times. The chain has TRBV10-3 and TRBJ1-1, with 8 nucleotides matching TRBD1. This CDR3 has 15 residues. The J segment lost 1 base and the V segment lost 2 bases, leaving 3 bases of the junction unmatched. CDR1 is ENHRY and CDR2 is SYGVKD in the germline V gene. The CDR3 sequence is CAISETDRENTEAFF. As DNA, the CDR3 is TGTGCCATCAGTGAGACGGACAGGGAGAACACTGAAGCTTTCTTT.

The V call is TRBV2, the J call TRBJ2-5; D gene uncertain. The CDR3 has 12 amino acids. Looked up from germline, CDR1 is SNHLY and CDR2 is FYNNEI. V was trimmed by 5 bases and J by 0 bases, leaving 4 bases between them. This chain's CDR3 is CASSFNQETQYF. CDR3 nucleotides: TGTGCCAGCAGTTTCAACCAAGAGACCCAGTACTTC.

The V and J genes are TRBV19 and TRBJ2-7; 8 nucleotides agree with TRBD1. The V and J ends lost 5 bases and 2 bases, in that order; junction bases with no gene match: 5. Per the germline V gene, CDR1 is LNHDA and CDR2 is SQIVND (reference sequence). CDR3 length: 14 amino acids. CDR3 residues: CASSGTGGAYEQYF. The CDR3 nucleotides read TGTGCCAGTAGTGGGACAGGCGGCGCCTACGAGCAGTACTTC.

CDR3 in amino acids: CASSTATSGRAADTQYF. Here the CDR3 DNA reads TGTGCCAGCAGCACCGCGACTAGCGGGAGGGCCGCAGATACGCAGTATTTT. The rearrangement links TRBV11-2 to TRBJ2-3, with 14 bases lining up with TRBD2. Germline CDR1 and CDR2: SGHAT and FQNNGV. This CDR3 region has 17 residues. With 5 bases clipped from V and 4 bases from J, the junction kept 8 bases outside the gene matches.

This clone was detected a few times. V is TRBV10-1 and J is TRBJ2-5, with 8 bases that match TRBD1. The V gene's germline CDR1 is WNHNN and CDR2 SYGVQD (reference sequence). The CDR3 extends over 15 amino acids. The J segment lost 1 base and the V segment lost 7 bases, leaving 8 bases of the junction unmatched. CDR3 region: CASIGTGGFQETQYF. The CDR3 DNA is TGCGCCAGCATAGGAACAGGGGGTTTCCAAGAGACCCAGTACTTC.

V and J are TRBV6-5 and TRBJ2-7; possibly TRBD2 for D (6 bases). With 2 bases removed from V and 0 bases from J, the gap between germline ends came to 11 bases. Germline-derived CDR1 and CDR2 are MNHEY and SVGAGI. The CDR3 spans 15 residues. CDR3 residues: CASSYQDGSSYEQYF. The CDR3 region has the DNA TGTGCCAGCAGTTACCAAGACGGGAGCTCCTACGAGCAGTACTTC.

This chain joins TRBV4-1 and TRBJ2-1; TRBD1 matches at 12 bases. CDR3 length equals 15 residues. J gave up 7 bases and V 4 bases, and 5 bases lay outside the gene matches. Germline V gene lookup returns CDR1 MGHRA and CDR2 YSYEKL. The CDR3 region is CASSPGQGAGNEQFF. As DNA, the CDR3 is TGCGCCAGCAGCCCGGGACAGGGGGCTGGAAATGAGCAGTTCTTC.

V gene TRBV7-8 combines with J gene TRBJ2-3; maybe TRBD2 (6 bases). Trimming took off 5 bases at V and 1 base at J, with 13 bases between the two ends. CDR1 is SGHVS and CDR2 is FQNEAQ in the germline V gene. This CDR3 has 15 residues. As DNA, the CDR3 is TGTGCCAGCAGCCCTCGACTAGATGGCACAGATACGCAGTATTTT. This sequence encodes CASSPRLDGTDTQYF.

The chain links TRBV2 to TRBJ2-1; D gene uncertain. CDR3 length: 10 residues. Trimming took 8 bases from V and 9 from J, leaving 8 bases between them. Germline CDR1 SNHLY, CDR2 FYNNEI. The CDR3 loop is CASRFFEQFF. CDR3 DNA sequence: TGTGCCAGCCGGTTCTTTGAGCAGTTCTTC.

The chain links TRBV7-2 to TRBJ2-4; D remains ambiguous. Trimming removed 3 bases at V and 0 bases at J, with 18 bases between. The CDR3 is 18 amino acids. Germline loops: CDR1 SGHTA, CDR2 FQGNSA. The DNA for the CDR3 is TGTGCCAGCAGCTTCTTCCCGCACAGCACACTAGCCAAAAACATTCAGTACTTC. This codes for CASSFFPHSTLAKNIQYF.

V usage is TRBV6-1 and J usage is TRBJ2-5; TRBD1 agrees at 9 bases. The CDR3 has 15 amino acids. Unmatched junction bases numbered 7, after V lost 3 bases and J lost 5 bases. CDR1 MNHNS and CDR2 SASEGT come from the germline V gene. CDR3 DNA sequence: TGTGCCAGCAGTGATAGGGACAGGGCGTCCGAGACCCAGTACTTC. This sequence encodes CASSDRDRASETQYF.